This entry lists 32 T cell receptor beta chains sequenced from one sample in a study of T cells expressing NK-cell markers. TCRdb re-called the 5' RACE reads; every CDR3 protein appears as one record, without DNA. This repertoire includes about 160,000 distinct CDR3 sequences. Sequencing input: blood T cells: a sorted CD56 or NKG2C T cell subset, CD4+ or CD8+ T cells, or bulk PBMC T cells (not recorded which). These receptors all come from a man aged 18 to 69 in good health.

CDR3 amino acids: CASSLDVDKNEETQYF. V and J are TRBV5-1 and TRBJ2-5. Germline assignment: CDR1 SGHRS and CDR2 YFSETQ. This CDR3 is built from 16 residues. The variable domain in full, with the rest retrieved from reference TRBV5-1 and TRBJ2-5, is KAGVTQTPRYLIKTRGQQVTLSCSPISGHRSVSWYQQTPGQGLQFLFEYFSETQRNKGNFPGRFSGRQFSNSRSEMNVSTLELGDSALYLCASSLDVDKNEETQYFGPGTRLLVL.

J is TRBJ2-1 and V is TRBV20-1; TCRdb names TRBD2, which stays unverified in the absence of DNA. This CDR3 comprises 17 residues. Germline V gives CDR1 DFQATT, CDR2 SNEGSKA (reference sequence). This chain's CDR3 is CSARSTSGGSSYNEQFF.

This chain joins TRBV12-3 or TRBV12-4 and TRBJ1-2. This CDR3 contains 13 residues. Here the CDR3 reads CASSKGPPYGYTF.

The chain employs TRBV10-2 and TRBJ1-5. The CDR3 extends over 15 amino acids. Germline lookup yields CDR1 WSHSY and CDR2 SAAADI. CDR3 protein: CASRESGTAGQPQHF.

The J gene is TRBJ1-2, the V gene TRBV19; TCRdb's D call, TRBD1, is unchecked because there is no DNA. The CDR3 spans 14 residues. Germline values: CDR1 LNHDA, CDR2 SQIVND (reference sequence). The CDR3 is CASSPWTGPGGYTF.

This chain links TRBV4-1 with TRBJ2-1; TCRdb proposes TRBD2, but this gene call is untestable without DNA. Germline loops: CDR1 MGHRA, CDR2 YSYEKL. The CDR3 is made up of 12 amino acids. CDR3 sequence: CASSDPTSSQFF.

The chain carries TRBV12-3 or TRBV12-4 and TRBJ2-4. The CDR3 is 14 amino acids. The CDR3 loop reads CASSLWAAPNIQYF.

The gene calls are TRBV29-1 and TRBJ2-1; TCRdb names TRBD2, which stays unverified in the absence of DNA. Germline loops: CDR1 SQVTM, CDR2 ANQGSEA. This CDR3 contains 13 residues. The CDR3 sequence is CSVDGSGGNEQFF.

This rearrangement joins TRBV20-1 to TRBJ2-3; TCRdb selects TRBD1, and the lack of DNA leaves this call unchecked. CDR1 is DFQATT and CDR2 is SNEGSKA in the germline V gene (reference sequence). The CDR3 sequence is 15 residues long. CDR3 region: CSAEGGGGLTDTQYF.

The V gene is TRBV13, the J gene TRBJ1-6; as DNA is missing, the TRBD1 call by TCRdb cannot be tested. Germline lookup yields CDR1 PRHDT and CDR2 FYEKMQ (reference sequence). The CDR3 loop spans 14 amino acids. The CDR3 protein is CASSDGQGNSPLHF.

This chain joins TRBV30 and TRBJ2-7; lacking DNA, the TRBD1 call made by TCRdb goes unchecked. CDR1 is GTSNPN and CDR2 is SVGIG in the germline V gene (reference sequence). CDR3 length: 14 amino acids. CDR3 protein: CAWSVRDGPYEQYF.

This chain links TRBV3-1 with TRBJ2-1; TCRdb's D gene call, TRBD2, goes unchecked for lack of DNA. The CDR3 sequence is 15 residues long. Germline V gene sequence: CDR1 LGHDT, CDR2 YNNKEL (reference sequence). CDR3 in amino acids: CASSLLAGGVNEQFF.

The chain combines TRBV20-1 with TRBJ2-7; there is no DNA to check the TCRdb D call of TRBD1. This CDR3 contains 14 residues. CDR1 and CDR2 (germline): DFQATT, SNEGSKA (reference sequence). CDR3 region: CSVGGQLDSYEQYF.

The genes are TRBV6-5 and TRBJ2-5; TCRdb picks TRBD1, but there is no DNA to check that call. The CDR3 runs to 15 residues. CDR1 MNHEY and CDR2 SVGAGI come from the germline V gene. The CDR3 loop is CASSFPGQGIKTQYF.

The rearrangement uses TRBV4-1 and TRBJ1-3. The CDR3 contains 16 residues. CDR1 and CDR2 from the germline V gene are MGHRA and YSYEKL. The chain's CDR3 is CASSQVSSPSGNTIYF.

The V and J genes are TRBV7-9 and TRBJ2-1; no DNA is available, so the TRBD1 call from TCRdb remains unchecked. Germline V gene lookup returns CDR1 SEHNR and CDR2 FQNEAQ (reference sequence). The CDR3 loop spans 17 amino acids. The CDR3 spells CASSLEVVAGAYNEQFF.

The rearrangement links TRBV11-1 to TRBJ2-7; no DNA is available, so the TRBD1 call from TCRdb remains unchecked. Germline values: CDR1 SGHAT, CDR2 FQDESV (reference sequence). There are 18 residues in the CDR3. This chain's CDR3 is CASSLSIAQKTGSYEQYF.

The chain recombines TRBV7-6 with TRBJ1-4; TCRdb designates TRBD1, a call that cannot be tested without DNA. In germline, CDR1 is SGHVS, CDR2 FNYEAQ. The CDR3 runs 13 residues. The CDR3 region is CASGQGANEKLFF.

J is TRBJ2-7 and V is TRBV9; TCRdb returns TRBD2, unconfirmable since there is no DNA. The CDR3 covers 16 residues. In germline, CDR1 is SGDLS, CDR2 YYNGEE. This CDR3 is CASSVAPAGGPYEQYF.

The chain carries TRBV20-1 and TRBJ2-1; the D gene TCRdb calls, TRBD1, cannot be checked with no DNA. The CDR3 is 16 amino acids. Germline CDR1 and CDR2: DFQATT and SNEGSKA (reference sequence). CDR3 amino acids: CSARDFAGVSYNEQFF.

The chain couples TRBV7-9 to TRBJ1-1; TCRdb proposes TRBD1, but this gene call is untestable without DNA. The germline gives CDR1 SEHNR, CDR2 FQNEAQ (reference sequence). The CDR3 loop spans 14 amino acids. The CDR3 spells CASSLAVRGTEAFF.

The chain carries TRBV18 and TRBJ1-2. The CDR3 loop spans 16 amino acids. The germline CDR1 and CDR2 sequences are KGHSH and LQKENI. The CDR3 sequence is CASSPPGPHPLGGYTF.

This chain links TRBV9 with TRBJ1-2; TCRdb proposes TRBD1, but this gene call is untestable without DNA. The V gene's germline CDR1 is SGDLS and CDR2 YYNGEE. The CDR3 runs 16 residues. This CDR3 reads CASSVSGTGVYYGYTF.

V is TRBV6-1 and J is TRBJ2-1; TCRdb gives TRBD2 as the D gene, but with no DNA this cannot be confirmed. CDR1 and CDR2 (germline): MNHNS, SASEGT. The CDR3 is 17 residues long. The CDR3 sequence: CASTGLAGGAFYNEQFF.

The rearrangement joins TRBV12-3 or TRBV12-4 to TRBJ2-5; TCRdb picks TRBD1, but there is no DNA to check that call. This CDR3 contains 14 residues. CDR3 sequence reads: CASSFSLGEETQYF.

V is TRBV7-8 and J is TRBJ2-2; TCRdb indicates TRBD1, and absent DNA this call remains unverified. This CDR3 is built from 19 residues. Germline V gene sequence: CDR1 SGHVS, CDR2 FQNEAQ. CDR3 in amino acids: CASSSPSLYRDLNTGELFF. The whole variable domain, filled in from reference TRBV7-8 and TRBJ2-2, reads GAGVSQSPRYKVAKRGQDVALRCDPISGHVSLFWYQQALGQGPEFLTYFQNEAQLDKSGLPSDRFFAERPEGSVSTLKIQRTQQEDSAVYLCASSSPSLYRDLNTGELFFGEGSRLTVL.

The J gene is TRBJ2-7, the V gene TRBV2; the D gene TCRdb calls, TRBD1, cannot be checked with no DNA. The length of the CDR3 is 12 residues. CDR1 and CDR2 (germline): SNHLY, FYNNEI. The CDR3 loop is CASTQGTDEQYF.

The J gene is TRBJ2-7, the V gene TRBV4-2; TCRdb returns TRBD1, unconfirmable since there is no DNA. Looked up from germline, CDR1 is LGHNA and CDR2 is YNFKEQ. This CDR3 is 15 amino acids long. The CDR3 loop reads CASSPVRDGTYEQYF.

The CDR3 loop reads CASSEGPPGRWIYEQYF. The V call is TRBV6-1, the J call TRBJ2-7; the TCRdb call, TRBD1, lacks DNA for checking. The CDR3 length is 17 residues. Germline assignment: CDR1 MNHNS and CDR2 SASEGT.

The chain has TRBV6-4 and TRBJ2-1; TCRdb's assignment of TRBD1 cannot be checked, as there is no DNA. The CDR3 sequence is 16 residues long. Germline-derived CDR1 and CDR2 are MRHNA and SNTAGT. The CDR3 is CASSDRAGLTYNEQFF.

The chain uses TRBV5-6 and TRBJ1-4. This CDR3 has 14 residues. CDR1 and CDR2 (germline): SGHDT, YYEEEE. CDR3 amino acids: CASSLDRLNEKLFF. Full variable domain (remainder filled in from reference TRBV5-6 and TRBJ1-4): DAGVTQSPTHLIKTRGQQVTLRCSPKSGHDTVSWYQQALGQGPQFIFQYYEEEERQRGNFPDRFSGHQFPNYSSELNVNALLLGDSALYLCASSLDRLNEKLFFGSGTQLSVL.

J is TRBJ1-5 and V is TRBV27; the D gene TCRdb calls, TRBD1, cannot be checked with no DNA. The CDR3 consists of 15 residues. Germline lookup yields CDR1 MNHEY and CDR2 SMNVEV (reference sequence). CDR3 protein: CASSLSRPAGQPQHF.